Described below is a single TCR beta chain sequence and its context. Its antigen is unidentified. The data derive from a study of beta chain features in type 1 diabetes. Study-wide findings and caveats: VDJ junctions from type 1 diabetes patients carried fewer insertions and larger deletions. Healthy donors had naive, central memory and Treg TCRB repertoires that appeared less similar than those seen among patients. The analysis here could not establish whether HLA type shapes TCRB rearrangement. The study found moderately but significantly shorter TCRB CDR3s in all four CD4+ subsets of Type 1 diabetes patients.

Germline V gives CDR1 GTSNPN, CDR2 SVGIG (reference sequence). The CDR3 is 12 amino acids. V gave up 5 bases and J gave up 5 bases; unmatched junction bases: 5. Every bit of the isolated RNA underwent reverse transcription, so sequencing read expressed TCRB transcripts. Clones were read by immunoSEQ multiplex PCR, and TCRdb kept only the in-frame ones, dropping some. Of about 240,000 clones listed, around 26% were seen once; the top ten hold 4%. The chain has TRBV30 and TRBJ2-7, with 8 bases identical to TRBD1. What was sequenced was central memory CD4+ T cells from blood. The sequence came from a man under 40 in good health. In DNA, the CDR3 is TGTGCCTGGGCCGGGACAGGAAACGAGCAGTACTTC. The encoded protein is CAWAGTGNEQYF.